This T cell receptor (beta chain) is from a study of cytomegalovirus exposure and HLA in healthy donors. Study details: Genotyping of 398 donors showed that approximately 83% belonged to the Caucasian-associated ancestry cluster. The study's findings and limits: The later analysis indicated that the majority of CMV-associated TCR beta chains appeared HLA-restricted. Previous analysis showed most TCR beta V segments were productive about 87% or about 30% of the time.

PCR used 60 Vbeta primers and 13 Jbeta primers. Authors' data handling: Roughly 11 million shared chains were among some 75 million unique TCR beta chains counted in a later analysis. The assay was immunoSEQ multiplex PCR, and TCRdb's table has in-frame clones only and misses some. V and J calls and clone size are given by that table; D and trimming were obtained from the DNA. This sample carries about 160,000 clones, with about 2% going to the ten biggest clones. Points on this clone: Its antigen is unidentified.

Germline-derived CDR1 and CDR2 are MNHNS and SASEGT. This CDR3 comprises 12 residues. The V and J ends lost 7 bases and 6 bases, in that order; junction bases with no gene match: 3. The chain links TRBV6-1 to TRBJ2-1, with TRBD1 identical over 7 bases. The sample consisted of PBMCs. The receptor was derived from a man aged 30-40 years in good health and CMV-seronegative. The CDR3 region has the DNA TGTGCCAGCAACTACAGGGGCAATGAGCAGTTCTTC. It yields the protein CASNYRGNEQFF.